This TCR beta chain emerged from a study of blood T cell repertoires in COVID-19. Whole-study context: In each case, the material was cDNA or gDNA derived from T cells, B-cell-depleted T cells, or PBMCs.

As processed by the authors: Estimates of nucleated cell counts were drawn from the amplification of reference gene primers. The protocol was immunoSEQ multiplex PCR, while the TCRdb copy is restricted to in-frame clones and leaves out a portion. Clonal size and the V and J genes are those of that table, whereas D and trimming came from the DNA. Among about 65,000 clones listed, 70% to 85% were seen once. Germline V lookup: CDR1 SNHLY, CDR2 FYNNEI. Losses at the gene ends were 6 bases for V and 8 bases for J; bases not matched to a gene: 8. The CDR3 consists of 13 residues. The sample taken for sequencing was peripheral blood. The chain couples TRBV2 to TRBJ2-7; 9 positions agree with TRBD1. The source of this sequence is a human donor in a cohort sampled during active COVID-19. The CDR3 DNA follows: TGTGCCAGCAGGGGACAGGGATTCCTCCAGCAGTACTTC. This codes for CASRGQGFLQQYF.